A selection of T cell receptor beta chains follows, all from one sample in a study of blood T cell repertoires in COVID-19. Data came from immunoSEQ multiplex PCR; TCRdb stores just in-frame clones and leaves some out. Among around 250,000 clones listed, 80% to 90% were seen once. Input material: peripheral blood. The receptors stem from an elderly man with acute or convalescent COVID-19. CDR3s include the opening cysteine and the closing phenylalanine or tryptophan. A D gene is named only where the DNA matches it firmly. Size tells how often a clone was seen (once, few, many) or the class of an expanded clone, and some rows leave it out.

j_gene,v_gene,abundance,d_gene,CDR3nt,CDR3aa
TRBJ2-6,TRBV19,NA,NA,TGTGCCAGTTTTAGGGGCTCTGGGGCCAACGTCCTGACTTTC,CASFRGSGANVLTF
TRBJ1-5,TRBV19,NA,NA,TGTGCCAGTAGTATCCGACAGCCACTTAATCAGCCCCAGCATTTT,CASSIRQPLNQPQHF
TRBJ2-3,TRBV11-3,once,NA,TGTGCCAGCAGCCGAGGGACTCGGGGGACCCTCACAGATACGCAGTATTTT,CASSRGTRGTLTDTQYF
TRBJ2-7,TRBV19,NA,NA,TGTGCCAGTAGTATTGTATGGGACACCTCCTACGAGCAGTACTTC,CASSIVWDTSYEQYF
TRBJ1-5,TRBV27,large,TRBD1,TGTGCCAGCAGTTCGGCCTCTTACGGGACAGAGGATCAGCCCCAGCATTTT,CASSSASYGTEDQPQHF
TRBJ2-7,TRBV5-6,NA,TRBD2,TGTGCCAGCAGCTTGGTTACTAGCGGGGTCTACGAGCAGTACTTC,CASSLVTSGVYEQYF
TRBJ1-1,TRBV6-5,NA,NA,TGTGCCAGCAATATAAGGGGGTTTACGGACACTGAAGCTTTCTTT,CASNIRGFTDTEAFF
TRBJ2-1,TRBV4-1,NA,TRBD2,TGCGCCAGCAGCCAGCCCGGGACTAGAAAGTACAATGAGCAGTTCTTC,CASSQPGTRKYNEQFF
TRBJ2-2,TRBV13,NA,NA,TGTGCCAGCAGCCGAGGGGGCGGGGAGCTGTTTTTT,CASSRGGGELFF
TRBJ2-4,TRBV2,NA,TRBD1,TGTGCCAGCAGTCGACAGGGATGGGCCTTACTAGCCAAAAACATTCAGTACTTC,CASSRQGWALLAKNIQYF
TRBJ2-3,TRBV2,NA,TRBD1,TGTGCCAGCATTCCCAACAGGGGGCATACGCAGTATTTT,CASIPNRGHTQYF
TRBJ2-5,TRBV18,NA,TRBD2,TGTGCCAGCTCACCAAGGGAGGGCCAAGAGACCCAGTACTTC,CASSPREGQETQYF
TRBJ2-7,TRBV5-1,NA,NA,TGCGCCAGTGGCCGGGAGAACTACGAGCAGTACTTC,CASGRENYEQYF
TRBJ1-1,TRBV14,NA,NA,TGTGCCAGCAGCCGAACTAAGGGAGTTGAAGCTTTCTTT,CASSRTKGVEAFF
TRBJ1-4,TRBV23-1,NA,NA,TGCGCCAGCAGTCAATCTCCCCCTGGCCACCGGGGTGAAAAACTGTTTTTT,CASSQSPPGHRGEKLFF
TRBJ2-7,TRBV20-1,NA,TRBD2,TGCAGTGCTAGTCCCGGGACTAGCGGGAGTGGCGAGCAGTACTTC,CSASPGTSGSGEQYF
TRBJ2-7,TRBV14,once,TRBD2,TGTGCCAGCAGCCACCCGACTAGCGGGAGGGCTCCGTACGAGCAGTACTTC,CASSHPTSGRAPYEQYF
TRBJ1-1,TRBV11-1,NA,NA,TGTGCCAGCAGCCCCCAAACAGTGAACACTGAAGCTTTCTTT,CASSPQTVNTEAFF
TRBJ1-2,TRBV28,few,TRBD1,TGTGCCACCAGGAATCCTACAGGGGGAGCGGGGGGCTACACCTTC,CATRNPTGGAGGYTF
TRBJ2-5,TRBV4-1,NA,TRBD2,TGCGCCAGCAGCCAGGTGACTAGCGGGGGAGGGGAGACCCAGTACTTC,CASSQVTSGGGETQYF